This T cell receptor beta chain was sequenced for a study of control samples from healthy donors and cancer patients. Trimming removed 3 bases from V and 5 bases from J; junction bases left unmatched: 6. The CDR3 is made up of 15 amino acids. Germline V gene data show CDR1 as MNHNS and CDR2 as SASEGT. TCRdb keeps only in-frame clones here, not all; method: immunoSEQ multiplex PCR. The profile shows about 130,000 clones, about 92% of them singletons. The table lists this clone with a few counts. This receptor was taken from a woman in her forties or fifties in good health. The chain links TRBV6-1 to TRBJ1-4, with 7 bases that match TRBD1. Material for sequencing was blood. CDR3 DNA sequence: TGTGCCAGCAGTGACCTACAGGGGTCGAATGAAAAACTGTTTTTT. This gives the protein CASSDLQGSNEKLFF.